This TCR beta chain was profiled in a study of blood T cell repertoires in COVID-19. About the study: Material from acute and convalescent COVID-19 was sourced from the United States, Italy and Spain. The analysed material was cDNA or gDNA that came from T cells, B-cell-depleted T cells, or PBMCs.

Exposed participants encountered a COVID-19 case during the 2 weeks preceding study entry. In the original workflow: Scientists estimated how many nucleated cells there were by amplifying reference gene primers. The method was immunoSEQ multiplex PCR; TCRdb's version includes in-frame clones alone and lacks a portion of them. The DNA was the basis for D and trimming; V, J and clone size are from that table. The sample has fewer than 400,000 clones; 90% are singletons. Germline V gene lookup returns CDR1 MGHRA and CDR2 YSYEKL. The V gene end was trimmed by 4 bases and the J gene end by 5 bases; junction bases not matched to a gene: 4. The CDR3 totals 13 residues.

The rearrangement joins TRBV4-1 to TRBJ1-2; the match to TRBD1 covers 7 bases. Sequenced input: PBMCs or T cells enriched from blood (not recorded which). The receptor was derived from a woman in her thirties who had been exposed to COVID-19. CDR3 sequence: CASSRGQAYGYTF. The CDR3 nucleotides are TGCGCCAGCAGCCGAGGACAGGCATATGGCTACACCTTC.